This T cell receptor (beta chain) comes out of a study of cytomegalovirus exposure and HLA in healthy donors (TCRdb year 2017). For the study in its entirety: An earlier analysis of some 600 of the donors reported around 280 Gb of sequence data and 117 million unique TCR beta sequences obtained from 150 million to 200 million T cells. Typing coverage varied by locus: roughly 620-640 donors for A, B, C, DRB1 and DQB1; approximately 560 for DQA1; about 600 for DPA1; roughly 470 for DPB1. The study aimed to test whether signatures of past pathogen exposure could be identified by cataloging public T cell receptors. Among 398 genotyped donors of the cohort, an average of around 250,000 unique TCR beta nucleotide sequences was sequenced per donor, of which about 20% were non-productive. An earlier analysis of several hundred of the donors used high-throughput TCR beta sequencing to judge whether each TCR beta V gene segment behaved as functional or pseudogenic. Rather than using new phenotypic data, the later analysis identified candidate immune exposures from TCR beta sequences and from how often those sequences occurred across donors. An early release covering around 630 HLA-typed donors comprised around 300 gigabases of sequencing data and around 86 million unique TCR sequences. A later genetic analysis took genome-wide SNP genotypes for about 55% of the roughly 670 donors and used that subset as a discovery cohort. About five DR-DQ haplotypes were treated as single units for association and clustering because of strong linkage in the cohort. Among the approximately 430 genotyped donors, around 79% belonged to the genetic ancestry cluster associated with self-reported Caucasian donors. Donor age, sex, ethnicity and CMV serostatus were collected together with the repertoire data. All discovery cohort repertoires had been generated on a single sequencing platform. Besides the first cohort of roughly 700 subjects, a separate validation cohort made up of over 95 different subjects was used. To study patterns of TCR occurrence, a later analysis re-analyzed previously published TCR beta repertoires from several hundred donors and added high-resolution HLA genotyping. High-throughput TCR immunosequencing, statistical association of individual TCRs with disease status, and machine learning were combined to predict cytomegalovirus infection status. Using immunosequencing, the study profiled T cell repertoires from 666 subjects and related those repertoires to cytomegalovirus serostatus. Class I and class II HLA loci were covered by the typing at four-digit resolution.

CDR1 and CDR2, per the germline V gene, are SGHNT and YENEEA. Its CDR3 holds 18 amino acids, cysteine through phenylalanine. Only the CDR3 DNA stays, 54 bases, in frame from base 1. Library preparation used the immunoSEQ multiplex PCR assay. For the multiplex PCR, a mixture combining 60 forward primers for TCR Vbeta segments and 13 reverse primers for TCR Jbeta segments was used. The CDR3 region of rearranged TCR beta genes was amplified from genomic DNA with a multiplex PCR assay. Amplified TCR beta libraries were sequenced as 87-base-pair reads on the Illumina HiSeq System. From the authors' description of their analysis: Across the roughly 600 repertoires, a later analysis counted 75 million to 90 million unique TCR beta chains, around 11 million of which were shared by at least two donors. Raw reads were error-corrected and collapsed into unique sequences by a nearest-neighbor algorithm in which closely related sequences were merged to remove PCR and sequencing errors. CDR3 sequences were aligned to IMGT reference sequences to assign V, D and J gene segments. Each retained sequence needed at least a six-nucleotide match to both a V gene segment and a J gene segment. A rearrangement counted as productive if the CDR3 had no stop codons and remained in frame with V and J, and every other rearrangement counted as non-productive. Following IMGT convention, CDR3 was defined as the stretch from the second conserved V-encoded cysteine to the conserved J-encoded phenylalanine. In an earlier analysis of just under 600 of the donors, sequences lacking an unambiguous match to a single V gene segment were excluded. In an earlier analysis of roughly 500 of the donors, V segments were called functional above 56.7% productive rearrangements and were called segregating when the between-donor standard deviation exceeded 5%. A statistical classification framework was built for diagnosing cytomegalovirus status from the catalog of TCR beta chain sequences. In a later analysis, TCR nucleotide sequences were compared against IMGT/GENE-DB human TR gene sequences so that V and J genes could be assigned. In a later analysis, CDR3 sequences and most-parsimonious VDJ recombination scenarios were assigned using the TCRdist pipeline. In a later analysis, every TCR beta chain was defined by the combination of its CDR3 amino acid sequence and its V-gene family, and reads without a unique V-gene family were dropped. To address suspected cross-contamination and a sequencing artifact, a later analysis removed 450 to 700 highly shared, low-generation-probability nucleotide sequences. For each public chain, a later analysis derived a clonal expansion index from normalized ranks of inferred template counts within each repertoire. In a later analysis, generation probabilities were computed with a VDJ recombination model fitted to out-of-frame rearrangements, and the resulting probabilities were checked against IGoR. In a later analysis, TCR-TCR, TCR-HLA and TCR-CMV co-occurrence was scored with hypergeometric tests, and a repertoire-size bias correction was applied to TCR pairs. A later analysis estimated false discovery rates by permuting HLA or CMV assignments 20 times. A later analysis grouped co-occurring TCRs with DBSCAN, adding TCRdist sequence similarity when clustering within HLA-allele-positive subsets. Repertoires with fewer than 30,000 or more than 120,000 public chains, plus five repertoires with anomalous nucleotide sharing, were excluded from co-occurrence clustering. TCRdb re-hosts the immuneACCESS table, in-frame sequences only. Its copies lack some clones; in the studies checked, an unresolved V gene accounts for under half of them, and the cause for the rest is not known. Clone size and V and J calls were adopted from that table, with D and trimming inferred from the DNA. This sample holds about 160,000 clones; 60% to 70% were observed only once. Of the sample, about 7.1% falls within the top ten clones.

The cohort was made up of approximately 670 healthy bone marrow donors. At the time of sampling, all cohort members were nominally healthy, though unrecorded immune exposures were likely present. The donor was CMV seropositive and was included in the group of approximately 300 seropositive cohort members. A peripheral blood sample was provided by each donor, and peripheral blood mononuclear cells were used for TCR beta sequencing. Genomic DNA extraction from the blood cell samples was performed with the Qiagen DNeasy Blood Extraction Kit. The full study reports these points: According to a later genetic analysis, donors in an Asian-associated ancestry cluster had fewer N-insertions in productive TCRs than the roughly 660-donor mean. For the cohort, immune exposure information was limited to CMV serostatus. A later analysis reported that several top co-occurrence clusters appeared linked to parvovirus B19, influenza, CMV and Epstein-Barr virus. The authors suggested that the approach could potentially be generalized to other disease states and immunological phenotypes. In a later analysis, 15,000 to 20,000 TCR beta sequences were associated with specific HLA alleles at a false discovery rate of 0.05. Because the 87-base-pair reads could not distinguish some IMGT-functional V segments, including TRBV6-2 and TRBV6-3, those segments were excluded. A group of highly shared sequence variants was considered likely to be a technical artifact of the sequencing pipeline. The presence/absence analyses assumed that sequencing depth was roughly uniform across donors, and that assumption may not be true. Strong co-occurrence of HLA alleles, especially DR and DQ, made assigning TCR associations to individual alleles difficult. V-gene and J-gene trimming of TCR beta chains was associated with a missense DCLRE1C variant in a later genetic analysis, and the association was replicated in an independent cohort. This cohort had only TCR beta chains sequenced, and the lack of alpha or paired-chain data limited which features could be detected. Because HLA typing was unavailable for some donors at each locus, only the typed subset was used in association tests. In a later analysis, most CMV-associated TCR beta chains were found to appear HLA-restricted, with HLA associations seemingly driven largely by CMV exposure. An earlier analysis of around 600 of the donors showed that most TCR beta V segments appeared in productive rearrangements either about 90% or about 30% of the time, which broadly matched IMGT annotations. A later analysis found that HLA-associated TCR beta chains were more clonally expanded and had lower generation probabilities than equally common non-associated chains. The study listed approximately 150 TCR beta chains as associated with cytomegalovirus. Most TCR sequences were observed very rarely across donors, whereas some public TCRs were present in many individuals. Correlated functional status among segregating V segments might be attributable to linkage disequilibrium, but an unknown experimental factor could not be ruled out. The classifier was reported to diagnose cytomegalovirus status with high specificity and sensitivity in both the original and validation cohorts. A later analysis found that TCR association rates varied across HLA loci, with DRB1 alleles showing the most associated TCRs and HLA-C alleles the fewest. In vitro tests confirmed that a few of the cytomegalovirus-associated TCR beta chains recognize cytomegalovirus antigens. A further reported finding was that TCR beta sequences accurately predicted the HLA-A and HLA-B alleles for most subjects in the first cohort. Because counts were too low, about 17 rarely observed V segments, including chromosome 9 orphons, were excluded from the earlier analysis of a few hundred of the donors.

This clone appeared a single time. Its antigen target is currently unknown. Germline and junction disagree at one end, which may indicate a read error. The receptor's source is a woman aged 55-69 years in good health and CMV-seropositive. Rearrangement joined TRBV11-3 to TRBJ2-1, and TRBD2 matches 11 of the central bases. The specimen sequenced was PBMCs. The DNA is TGTGCCAGCGGGCTGAAAGGCGGACTAGCGGGCCCCTATAATGAGCAGTTCTTC. Its protein reads: CASGLKGGLAGPYNEQFF.